This note documents a single T cell receptor beta chain sequence. Its antigen is not identified. Using immunoSEQ multiplex PCR, the repertoire was profiled, and TCRdb retains in-frame clones only, with some absent. Altogether 150,000 or so clones are present, more than 75% being singletons, with the ten largest covering about 5%. This record comes from a study of T cell responses to AZD1222 COVID-19 vaccine. Study in general: Researchers grouped second doses given at about 4 or about 12 weeks into one pool.

Germline trimming cut 4 bases from V and 5 bases from J; bases unmatched to any gene: 7. Germline values: CDR1 SGHRS, CDR2 YFSETQ. The CDR3 has 14 amino acids. Overall study findings and caveats: Females outnumbered males among donors, who were mostly white British; clonal diversity was possibly underestimated.

Specimen: peripheral blood, collected on day 0 of AZD1222 vaccination. The chain is built from TRBV5-1 and TRBJ1-2; TRBD1 matches at 8 bases. The origin of this receptor is an adult in good health. The CDR3: CASSNGQGEYGYTF. The DNA for the CDR3 is TGCGCCAGCAGCAACGGACAGGGAGAATATGGCTACACCTTC.